These 3 T cell receptor beta chains were sequenced from one sample in a study of cytomegalovirus exposure and HLA in healthy donors. Clones were read by immunoSEQ multiplex PCR, and TCRdb kept only the in-frame ones, dropping some. The sample holds 190,000 or so clones, roughly 80% seen once. The specimen was PBMCs. The receptor set was obtained from a young woman in good health and CMV-seropositive.

This clone was picked up many times. V usage is TRBV6-4 and J usage is TRBJ2-1, with TRBD2 as a possible D gene (5 bases). Germline V gene sequence: CDR1 MRHNA, CDR2 SNTAGT. The CDR3 runs 16 residues. The V end lost 0 bases, the J end lost 0 bases, and 9 bases lay between the germline ends. The DNA of the CDR3 is TGTGCCAGCAGTGACTCAGCGGTGAACTCCTACAATGAGCAGTTCTTC. It specifies CASSDSAVNSYNEQFF.

The chain couples TRBV7-3 to TRBJ1-5; 7 positions match TRBD1. Germline assignment: CDR1 SGHTA and CDR2 FQGTGA. The CDR3 has 14 residues. With 5 bases clipped from V and 3 bases from J, the junction kept 4 bases outside the gene matches. The CDR3 spells CASSPTGYNQPQHF. The CDR3 DNA reads TGTGCCAGCAGCCCGACAGGGTACAATCAGCCCCAGCATTTT.

This chain links TRBV7-2 with TRBJ2-1; possibly TRBD2 for D (6 bases). The germline V gene has CDR1 SGHTA and CDR2 FQGNSA. V was pared by 0 bases and J by 5 bases, with 11 bases between. This CDR3 is 15 amino acids long. CDR3 DNA: TGTGCCAGCAGCTTAGCTTCCGGGACTCACAATGAGCAGTTCTTC. It encodes CASSLASGTHNEQFF.